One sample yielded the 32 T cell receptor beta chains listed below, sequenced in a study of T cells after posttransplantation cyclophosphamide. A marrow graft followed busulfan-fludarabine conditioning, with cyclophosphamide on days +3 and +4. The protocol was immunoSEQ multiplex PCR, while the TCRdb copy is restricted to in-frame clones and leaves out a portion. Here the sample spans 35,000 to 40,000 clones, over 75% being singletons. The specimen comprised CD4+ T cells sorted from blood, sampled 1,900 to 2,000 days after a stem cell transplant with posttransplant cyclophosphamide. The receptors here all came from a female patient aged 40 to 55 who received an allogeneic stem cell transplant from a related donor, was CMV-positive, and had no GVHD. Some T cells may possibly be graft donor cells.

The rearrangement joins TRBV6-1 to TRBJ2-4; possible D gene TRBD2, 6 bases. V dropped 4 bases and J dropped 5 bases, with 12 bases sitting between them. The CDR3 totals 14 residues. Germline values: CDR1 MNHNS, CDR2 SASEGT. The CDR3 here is CASSGEAGENIQYF. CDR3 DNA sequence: TGTGCCAGCAGTGGGGAGGCGGGCGAAAACATTCAGTACTTC.

The CDR3 DNA reads as TGTGCCAGCAGAGGACTACGGGTGGAAGCTTTCTTT. It is translated as CASRGLRVEAFF. This chain connects TRBV2 to TRBJ1-1; D remains ambiguous. CDR3 length: 12 residues. The V end lost 6 bases, the J end lost 8 bases, and 13 bases lay between the germline ends. Germline lookup yields CDR1 SNHLY and CDR2 FYNNEI. The full variable domain, with the rest looked up from reference TRBV2 and TRBJ1-1, is EPEVTQTPSHQVTQMGQEVILRCVPISNHLYFYWYRQILGQKVEFLVSFYNNEISEKSEIFDDQFSVERPDGSNFTLKIRSTKLEDSAMYFCASRGLRVEAFFGQGTRLTVV.

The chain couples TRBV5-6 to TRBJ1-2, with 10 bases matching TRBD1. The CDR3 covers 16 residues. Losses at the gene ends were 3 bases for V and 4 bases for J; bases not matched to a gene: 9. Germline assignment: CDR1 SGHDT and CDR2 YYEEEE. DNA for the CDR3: TGTGCCAGCAGCTGGATTGGGACAGGGGTGACCTATGGCTACACCTTC. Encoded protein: CASSWIGTGVTYGYTF.

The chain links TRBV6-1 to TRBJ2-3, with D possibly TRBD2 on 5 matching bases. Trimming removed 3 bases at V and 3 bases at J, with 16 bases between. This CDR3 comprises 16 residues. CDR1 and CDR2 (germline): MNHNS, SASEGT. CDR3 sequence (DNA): TGTGCCAGCAGTGATATTGGCGGGCGCAAGACAGATACGCAGTATTTT. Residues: CASSDIGGRKTDTQYF.

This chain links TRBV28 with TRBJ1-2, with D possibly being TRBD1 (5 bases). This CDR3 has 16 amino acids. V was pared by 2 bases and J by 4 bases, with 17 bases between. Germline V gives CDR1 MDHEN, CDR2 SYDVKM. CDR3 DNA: TGTGCCAGCAGTTTACGGAGGGGCCGAAAGATCTATGGCTACACCTTC. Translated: CASSLRRGRKIYGYTF.

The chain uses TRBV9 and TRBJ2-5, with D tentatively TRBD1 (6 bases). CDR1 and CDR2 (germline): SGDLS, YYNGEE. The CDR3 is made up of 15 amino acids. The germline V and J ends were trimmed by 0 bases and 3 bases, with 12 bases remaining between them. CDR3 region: CASSVAWAGEETQYF. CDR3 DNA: TGTGCCAGCAGCGTAGCTTGGGCAGGGGAAGAGACCCAGTACTTC. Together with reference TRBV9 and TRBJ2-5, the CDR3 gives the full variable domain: DSGVTQTPKHLITATGQRVTLRCSPRSGDLSVYWYQQSLDQGLQFLIQYYNGEERAKGNILERFSAQQFPDLHSELNLSSLELGDSALYFCASSVAWAGEETQYFGPGTRLLVL.

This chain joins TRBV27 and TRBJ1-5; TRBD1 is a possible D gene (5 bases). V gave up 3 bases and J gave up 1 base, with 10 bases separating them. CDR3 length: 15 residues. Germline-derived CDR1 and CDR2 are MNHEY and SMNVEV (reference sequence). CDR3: CASSLSGHSNQPQHF. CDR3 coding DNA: TGTGCCAGCAGTTTGTCAGGGCACAGCAATCAGCCCCAGCATTTT.

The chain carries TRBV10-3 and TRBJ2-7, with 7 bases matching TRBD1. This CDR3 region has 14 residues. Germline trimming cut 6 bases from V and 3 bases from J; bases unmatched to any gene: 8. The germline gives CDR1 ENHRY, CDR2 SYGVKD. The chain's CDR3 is CAIRTGDRYYEQYF. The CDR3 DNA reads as TGTGCCATCAGAACAGGGGATAGGTACTACGAGCAGTACTTC.

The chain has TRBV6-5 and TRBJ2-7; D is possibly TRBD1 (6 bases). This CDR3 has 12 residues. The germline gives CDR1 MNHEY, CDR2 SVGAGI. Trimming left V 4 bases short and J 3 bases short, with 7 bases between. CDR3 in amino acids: CASSLGGYEQYF. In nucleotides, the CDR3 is TGTGCCAGCAGTTTAGGGGGCTACGAGCAGTACTTC.

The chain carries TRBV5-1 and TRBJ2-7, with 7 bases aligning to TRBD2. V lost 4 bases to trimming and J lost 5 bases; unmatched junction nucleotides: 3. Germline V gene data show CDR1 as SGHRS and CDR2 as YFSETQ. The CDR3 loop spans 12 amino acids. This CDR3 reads CASSITSDEQYF. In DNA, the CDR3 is TGCGCCAGCAGCATCACTAGCGACGAGCAGTACTTC.

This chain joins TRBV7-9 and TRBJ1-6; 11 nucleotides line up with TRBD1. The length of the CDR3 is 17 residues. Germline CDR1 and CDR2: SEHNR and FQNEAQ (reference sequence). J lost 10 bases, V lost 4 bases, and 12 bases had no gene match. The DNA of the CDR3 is TGTGCCAGCAGCTCAATACGTCTGGGACAGGGGGGATCACCCCTCCACTTT. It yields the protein CASSSIRLGQGGSPLHF.

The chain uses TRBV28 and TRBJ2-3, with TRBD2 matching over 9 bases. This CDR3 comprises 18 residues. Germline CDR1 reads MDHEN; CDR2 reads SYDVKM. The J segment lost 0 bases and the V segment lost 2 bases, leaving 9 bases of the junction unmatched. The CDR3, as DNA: TGTGCCAGCAGTTTAAGCGGGGGGTTCACTACTAGCACAGATACGCAGTATTTT. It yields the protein CASSLSGGFTTSTDTQYF.

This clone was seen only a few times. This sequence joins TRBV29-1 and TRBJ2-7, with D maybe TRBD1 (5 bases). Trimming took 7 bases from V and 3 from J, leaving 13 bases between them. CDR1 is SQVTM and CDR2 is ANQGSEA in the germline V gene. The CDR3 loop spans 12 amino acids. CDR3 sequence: CSAGGTGYEQYF. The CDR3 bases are TGCAGCGCCGGTGGAACAGGCTACGAGCAGTACTTC.

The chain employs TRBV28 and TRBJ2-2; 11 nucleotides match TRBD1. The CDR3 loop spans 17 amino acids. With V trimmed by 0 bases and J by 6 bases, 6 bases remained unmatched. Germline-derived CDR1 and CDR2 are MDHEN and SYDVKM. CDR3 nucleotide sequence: TGTGCCAGCAGTTTATGGGCCCTGGACAGGGGGCCCGGGGAGCTGTTTTTT. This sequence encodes CASSLWALDRGPGELFF.

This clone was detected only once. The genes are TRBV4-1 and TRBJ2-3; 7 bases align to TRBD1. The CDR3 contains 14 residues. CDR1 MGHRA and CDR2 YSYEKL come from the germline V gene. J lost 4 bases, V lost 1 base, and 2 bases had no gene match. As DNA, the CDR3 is TGCGCCAGCAGCCAAGCCACAGGGGCAGATACGCAGTATTTT. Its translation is CASSQATGADTQYF.

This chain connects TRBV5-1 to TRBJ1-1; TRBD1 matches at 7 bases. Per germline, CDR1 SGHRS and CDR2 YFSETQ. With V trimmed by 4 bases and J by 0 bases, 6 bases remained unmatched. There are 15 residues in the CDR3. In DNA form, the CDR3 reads TGCGCCAGCAGCAGACAGGGTGGCATGAACACTGAAGCTTTCTTT. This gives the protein CASSRQGGMNTEAFF.

For the CDR3, the DNA is TGTGCCAGCAGTCCTCCAATCAGCAGGTCGCAAGAGACCCAGTACTTC. This encodes CASSPPISRSQETQYF. The chain recombines TRBV6-6 with TRBJ2-5; no reliable D call. Looked up from germline, CDR1 is MNHNY and CDR2 is SVGAGI (reference sequence). V was clipped by 5 bases and J by 2 bases, with 18 bases between them. The CDR3 length is 16 residues.

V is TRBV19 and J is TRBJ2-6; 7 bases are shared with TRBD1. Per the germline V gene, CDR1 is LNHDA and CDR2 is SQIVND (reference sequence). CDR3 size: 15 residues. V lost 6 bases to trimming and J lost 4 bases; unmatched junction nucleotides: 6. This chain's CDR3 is CASRPTGTGANVLTF. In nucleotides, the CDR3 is TGTGCCAGTAGGCCGACAGGGACCGGGGCCAACGTCCTGACTTTC.

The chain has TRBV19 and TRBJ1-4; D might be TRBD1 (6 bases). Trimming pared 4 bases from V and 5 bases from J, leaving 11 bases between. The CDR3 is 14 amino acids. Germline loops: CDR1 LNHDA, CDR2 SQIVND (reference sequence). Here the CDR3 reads CASSTTGQNEKLFF. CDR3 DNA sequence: TGTGCCAGTAGTACAACAGGGCAGAATGAAAAACTGTTTTTT.

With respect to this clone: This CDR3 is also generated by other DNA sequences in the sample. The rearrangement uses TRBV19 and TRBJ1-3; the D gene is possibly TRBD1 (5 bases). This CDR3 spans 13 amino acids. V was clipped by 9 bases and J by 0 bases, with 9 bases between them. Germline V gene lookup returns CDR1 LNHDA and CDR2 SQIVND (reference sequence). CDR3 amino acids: CASPGSSGNTIYF. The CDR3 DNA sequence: TGTGCCAGCCCAGGGTCCTCTGGAAACACCATATATTTT.

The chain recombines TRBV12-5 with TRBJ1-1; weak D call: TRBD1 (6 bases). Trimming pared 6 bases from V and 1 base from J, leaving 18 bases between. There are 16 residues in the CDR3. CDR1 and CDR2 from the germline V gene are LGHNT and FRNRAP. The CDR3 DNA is TGTGCTAGTGGCCCGGGACCAGGGGAATGGAACACTGAAGCTTTCTTT. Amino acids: CASGPGPGEWNTEAFF.

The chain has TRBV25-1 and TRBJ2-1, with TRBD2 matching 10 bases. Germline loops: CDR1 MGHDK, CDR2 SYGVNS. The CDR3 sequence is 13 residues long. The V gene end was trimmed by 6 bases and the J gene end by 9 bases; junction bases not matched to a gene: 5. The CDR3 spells CASRERGGPEQFF. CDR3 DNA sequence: TGTGCCAGCAGGGAGCGGGGGGGCCCTGAGCAGTTCTTC.

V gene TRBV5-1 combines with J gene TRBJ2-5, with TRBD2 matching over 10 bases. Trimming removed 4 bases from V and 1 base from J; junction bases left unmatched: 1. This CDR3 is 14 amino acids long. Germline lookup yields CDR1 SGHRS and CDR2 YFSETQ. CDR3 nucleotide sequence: TGCGCCAGCAGCGTAGCGGGGGGCCAAGAGACCCAGTACTTC. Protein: CASSVAGGQETQYF.

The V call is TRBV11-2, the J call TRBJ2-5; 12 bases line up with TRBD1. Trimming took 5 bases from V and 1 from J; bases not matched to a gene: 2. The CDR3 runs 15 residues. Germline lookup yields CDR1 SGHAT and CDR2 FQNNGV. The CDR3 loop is CASSGDRGLQETQYF. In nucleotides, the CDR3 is TGTGCCAGCAGCGGGGACAGGGGGCTCCAAGAGACCCAGTACTTC.

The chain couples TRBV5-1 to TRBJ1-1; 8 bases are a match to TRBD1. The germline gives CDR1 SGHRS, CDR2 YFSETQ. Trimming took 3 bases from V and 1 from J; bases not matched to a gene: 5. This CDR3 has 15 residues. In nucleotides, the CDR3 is TGCGCCAGCAGCTCCACAGGGGGGACGAACACTGAAGCTTTCTTT. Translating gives CASSSTGGTNTEAFF.

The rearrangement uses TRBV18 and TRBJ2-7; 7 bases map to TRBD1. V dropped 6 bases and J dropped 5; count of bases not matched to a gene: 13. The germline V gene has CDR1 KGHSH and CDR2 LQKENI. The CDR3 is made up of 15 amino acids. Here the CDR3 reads CASSSAIAGGDEQYF. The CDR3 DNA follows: TGTGCCAGCTCCTCCGCTATAGCAGGGGGAGACGAGCAGTACTTC.

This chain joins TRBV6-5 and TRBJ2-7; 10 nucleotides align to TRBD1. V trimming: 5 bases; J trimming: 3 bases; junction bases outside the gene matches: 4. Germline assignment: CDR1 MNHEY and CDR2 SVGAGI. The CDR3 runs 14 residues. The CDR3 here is CASSRGDRGYEQYF. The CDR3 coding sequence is TGTGCCAGCAGTCGCGGGGACAGGGGCTACGAGCAGTACTTC.

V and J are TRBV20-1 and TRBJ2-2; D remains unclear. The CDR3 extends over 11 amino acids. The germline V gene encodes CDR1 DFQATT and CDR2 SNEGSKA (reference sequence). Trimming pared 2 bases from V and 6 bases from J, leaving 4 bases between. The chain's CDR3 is CSARRAGELFF. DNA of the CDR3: TGCAGTGCTAGACGCGCCGGGGAGCTGTTTTTT.

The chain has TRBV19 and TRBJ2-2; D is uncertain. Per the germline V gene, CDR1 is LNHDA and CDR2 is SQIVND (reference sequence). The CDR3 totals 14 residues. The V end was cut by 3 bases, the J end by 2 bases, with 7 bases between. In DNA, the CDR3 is TGTGCCAGTAGTATGCAGGCCAACACCGGGGAGCTGTTTTTT. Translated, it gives CASSMQANTGELFF.

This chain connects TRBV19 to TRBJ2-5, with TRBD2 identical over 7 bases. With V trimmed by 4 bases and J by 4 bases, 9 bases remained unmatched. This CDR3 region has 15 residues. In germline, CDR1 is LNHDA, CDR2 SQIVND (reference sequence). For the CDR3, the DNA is TGTGCCAGTAGTAGTCAACTAGCGTTTGGAGAGACCCAGTACTTC. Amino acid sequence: CASSSQLAFGETQYF.

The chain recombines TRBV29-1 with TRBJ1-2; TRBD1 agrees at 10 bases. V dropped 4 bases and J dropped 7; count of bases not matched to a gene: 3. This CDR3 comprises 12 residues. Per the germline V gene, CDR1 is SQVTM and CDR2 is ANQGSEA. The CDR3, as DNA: TGCAGCGTTGCCGACAGGGGGCTTGGCTACACCTTC. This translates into CSVADRGLGYTF.

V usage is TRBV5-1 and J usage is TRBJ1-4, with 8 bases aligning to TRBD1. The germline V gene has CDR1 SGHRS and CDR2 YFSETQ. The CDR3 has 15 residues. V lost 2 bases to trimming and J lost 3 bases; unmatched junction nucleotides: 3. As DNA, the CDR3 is TGCGCCAGCAGCTTCACAGGGGGTTCTAATGAAAAACTGTTTTTT. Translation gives CASSFTGGSNEKLFF.